This TCR beta chain was sequenced during a study of cytomegalovirus exposure and HLA in healthy donors. Overall study context: In an early release, HLA-typed donors contributed about 80 million unique TCR sequences. Study observations and caveats: Both high specificity and high sensitivity reportedly marked the classifier's diagnosis of cytomegalovirus status. The likely explanation for a cluster of highly shared sequence variants was sequencing artifact.

Note on this clone: As yet, its antigen is unknown.

Germline CDR1 SGHVS, CDR2 FNYEAQ. The CDR3 is 13 residues long. V was shortened by 7 bases and J by 7 bases, with 14 bases between the two germline ends. The PCR contained 60 Vbeta and 13 Jbeta primers. Original handling: An analysis that came later counted 80 million or so unique TCR beta chains, approximately 9.9 million shared. The assay was immunoSEQ multiplex PCR, and TCRdb's table has in-frame clones only and misses some. The D gene and trimming were derived from the DNA, and the V and J assignments and clone size from that table. The table lists 90,000 to 140,000 clones, 83% of them singletons.

Sequenced: PBMCs. This TCR was recovered from a young man in good health and CMV-seronegative. The chain carries TRBV7-6 and TRBJ2-1; D possibly corresponds to TRBD2 (5 bases). The CDR3 region is CASTSVPGNEQFF. DNA of the CDR3: TGTGCCAGCACTTCCGTCCCGGGGAATGAGCAGTTCTTC.